This TCR beta chain originates from a study of cytomegalovirus exposure and HLA in healthy donors. The CDR3 length is 18 residues. Germline-derived CDR1 and CDR2 are LNHDA and SQIVND (reference sequence). V shed 6 bases and J 1 base; nucleotides not matched to a gene: 16. TCRdb's copy holds only in-frame clones and misses some; the assay was immunoSEQ multiplex PCR. The data show fewer than 250,000 clones, around 87% seen once. Material: PBMCs. This receptor was obtained from a woman aged 18-29 years in good health and CMV-seropositive. This chain joins TRBV19 and TRBJ2-7; 9 bases agree with TRBD1. The CDR3 loop is CASRGAGQGAARSYEQYF. The DNA for the CDR3 is TGTGCCAGTAGAGGGGCGGGACAGGGTGCCGCTAGATCCTACGAGCAGTACTTC.